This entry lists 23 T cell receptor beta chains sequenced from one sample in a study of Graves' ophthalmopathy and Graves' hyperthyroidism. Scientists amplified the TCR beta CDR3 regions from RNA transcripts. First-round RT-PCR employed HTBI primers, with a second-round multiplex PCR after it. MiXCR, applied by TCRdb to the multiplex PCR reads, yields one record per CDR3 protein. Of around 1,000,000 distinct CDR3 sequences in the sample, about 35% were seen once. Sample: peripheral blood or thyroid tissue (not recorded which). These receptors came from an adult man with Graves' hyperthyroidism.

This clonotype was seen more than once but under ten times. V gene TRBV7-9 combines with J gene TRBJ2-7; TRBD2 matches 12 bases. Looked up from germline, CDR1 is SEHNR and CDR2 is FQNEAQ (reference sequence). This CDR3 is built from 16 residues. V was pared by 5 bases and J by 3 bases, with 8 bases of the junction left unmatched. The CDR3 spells CASSPGLAGLLYEQYF. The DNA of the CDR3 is TGTGCCAGCAGCCCGGGACTAGCGGGTCTACTCTACGAGCAGTACTTC.

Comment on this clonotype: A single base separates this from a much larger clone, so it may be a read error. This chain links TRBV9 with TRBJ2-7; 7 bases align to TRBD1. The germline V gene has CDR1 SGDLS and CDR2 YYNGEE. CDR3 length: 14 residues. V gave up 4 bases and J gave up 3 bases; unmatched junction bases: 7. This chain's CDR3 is CASSIARTGYEQYF. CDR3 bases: TGTGCCAGCAGCATAGCCAGGACAGGCTACGAGCAGTACTTC.

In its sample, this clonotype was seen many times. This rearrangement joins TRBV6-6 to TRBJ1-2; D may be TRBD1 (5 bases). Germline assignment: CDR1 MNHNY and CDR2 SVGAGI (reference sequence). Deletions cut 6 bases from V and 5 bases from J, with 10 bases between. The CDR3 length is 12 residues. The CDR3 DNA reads TGTGCCAGCAGACAGGTCCGGTATGGCTACACCTTC. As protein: CASRQVRYGYTF.

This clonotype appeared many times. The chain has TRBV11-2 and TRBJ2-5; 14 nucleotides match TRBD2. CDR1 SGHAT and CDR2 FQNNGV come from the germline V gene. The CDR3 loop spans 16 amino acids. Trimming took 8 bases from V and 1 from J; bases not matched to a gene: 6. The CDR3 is CASGTSGGSPQETQYF. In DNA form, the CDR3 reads TGTGCCAGCGGGACTAGCGGGGGTTCTCCCCAAGAGACCCAGTACTTC.

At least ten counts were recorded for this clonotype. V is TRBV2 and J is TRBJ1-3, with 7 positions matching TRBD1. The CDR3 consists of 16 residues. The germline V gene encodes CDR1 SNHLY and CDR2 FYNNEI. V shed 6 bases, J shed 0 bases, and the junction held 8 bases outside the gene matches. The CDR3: CASSGTEMSSGNTIYF. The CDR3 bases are TGTGCCAGCAGCGGGACAGAAATGAGCTCTGGAAACACCATATATTTT.

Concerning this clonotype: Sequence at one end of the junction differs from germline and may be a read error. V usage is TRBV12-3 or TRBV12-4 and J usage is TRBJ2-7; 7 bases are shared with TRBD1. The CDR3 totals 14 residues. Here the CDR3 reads CASSSNRGRYEQNF. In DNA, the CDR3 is TGTGCCAGCAGTTCAAACAGGGGTCGTTACGAGCAGAACTTC.

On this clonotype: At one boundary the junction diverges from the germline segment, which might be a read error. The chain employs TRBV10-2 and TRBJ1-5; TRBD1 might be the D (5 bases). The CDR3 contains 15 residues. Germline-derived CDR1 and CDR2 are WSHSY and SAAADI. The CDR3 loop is CASSYNTGPNQPQHF. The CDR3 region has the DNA TGTGCCAGCAGTTATAATACGGGGCCTAATCAGCCCCAGCATTTT.

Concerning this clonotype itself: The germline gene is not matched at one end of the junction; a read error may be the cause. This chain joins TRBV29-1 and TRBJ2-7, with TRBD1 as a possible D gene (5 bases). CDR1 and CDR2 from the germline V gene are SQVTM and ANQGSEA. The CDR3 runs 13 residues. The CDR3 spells CSVQDRSRYEQYF. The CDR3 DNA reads TGCAGCGTTCAAGACAGAAGTAGATACGAGCAGTACTTC.

In DNA, the CDR3 is TGTGCCAGCAGCCCCCGGGTAGCGGGACATTACGAGCAGTACTTC. Amino acids: CASSPRVAGHYEQYF. The genes are TRBV7-9 and TRBJ2-7; 8 nucleotides align to TRBD2. The V gene's germline CDR1 is SEHNR and CDR2 FQNEAQ (reference sequence). V lost 5 bases and J lost 4; bases outside the gene matches: 10. CDR3 length: 15 amino acids.

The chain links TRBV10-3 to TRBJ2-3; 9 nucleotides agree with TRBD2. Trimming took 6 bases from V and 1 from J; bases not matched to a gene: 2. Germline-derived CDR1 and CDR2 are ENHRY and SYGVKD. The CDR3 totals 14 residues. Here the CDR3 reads CAIRVAGGTDTQYF. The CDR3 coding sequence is TGTGCCATCAGGGTAGCGGGGGGCACAGATACGCAGTATTTT.

In DNA, the CDR3 is TGTGCCAGCAGTTCCTACAGGGGCAATCAGCCCCAGCATTTT. It codes for CASSSYRGNQPQHF. This chain uses TRBV7-2 with TRBJ1-5; TRBD1 is a possible D gene (6 bases). Per the germline V gene, CDR1 is SGHTA and CDR2 is FQGNSA. CDR3 length: 14 residues. Deletions cut 6 bases from V and 2 bases from J, with 11 bases between.

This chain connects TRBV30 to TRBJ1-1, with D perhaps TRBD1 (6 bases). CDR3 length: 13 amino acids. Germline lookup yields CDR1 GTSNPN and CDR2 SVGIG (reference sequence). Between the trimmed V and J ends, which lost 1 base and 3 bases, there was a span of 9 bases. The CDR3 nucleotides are TGTGCCTGGAGTGAGGACAGCTACACTGAAGCTTTCTTT. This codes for CAWSEDSYTEAFF.

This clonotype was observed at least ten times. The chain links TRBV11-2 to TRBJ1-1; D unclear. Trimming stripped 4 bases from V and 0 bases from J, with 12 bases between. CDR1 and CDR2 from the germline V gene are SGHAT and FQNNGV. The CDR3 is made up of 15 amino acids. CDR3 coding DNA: TGTGCCAGCAGCTGGACCACAGAAGTGAACACTGAAGCTTTCTTT. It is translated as CASSWTTEVNTEAFF.

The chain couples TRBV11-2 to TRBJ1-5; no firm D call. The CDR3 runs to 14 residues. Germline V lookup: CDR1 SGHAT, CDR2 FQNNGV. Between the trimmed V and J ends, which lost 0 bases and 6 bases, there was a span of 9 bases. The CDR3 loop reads CASSLDGWGQPQHF. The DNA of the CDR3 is TGTGCCAGCAGCTTAGATGGGTGGGGTCAGCCCCAGCATTTT.

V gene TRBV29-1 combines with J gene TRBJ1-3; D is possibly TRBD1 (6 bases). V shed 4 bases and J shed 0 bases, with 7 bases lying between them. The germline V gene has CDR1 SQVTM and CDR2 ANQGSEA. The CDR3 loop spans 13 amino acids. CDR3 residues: CSVGTASGNTIYF. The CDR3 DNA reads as TGCAGCGTTGGGACAGCCTCTGGAAACACCATATATTTT.

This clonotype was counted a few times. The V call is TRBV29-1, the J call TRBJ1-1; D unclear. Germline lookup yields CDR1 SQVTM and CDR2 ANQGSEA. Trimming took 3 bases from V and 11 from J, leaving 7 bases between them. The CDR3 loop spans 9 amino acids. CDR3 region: CSVDSGAFF. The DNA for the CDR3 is TGCAGCGTTGATAGTGGGGCTTTCTTT.

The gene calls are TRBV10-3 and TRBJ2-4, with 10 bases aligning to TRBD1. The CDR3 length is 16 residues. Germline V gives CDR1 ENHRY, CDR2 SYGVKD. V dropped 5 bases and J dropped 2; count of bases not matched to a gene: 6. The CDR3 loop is CAISTPGQGTKNIQYF. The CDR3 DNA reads TGTGCCATCAGTACACCGGGACAGGGGACCAAAAACATTCAGTACTTC.

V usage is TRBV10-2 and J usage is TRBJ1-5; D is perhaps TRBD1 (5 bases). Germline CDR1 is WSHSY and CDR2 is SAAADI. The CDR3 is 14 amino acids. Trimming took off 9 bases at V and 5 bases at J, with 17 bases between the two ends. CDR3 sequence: CARIAGTADQPQHF. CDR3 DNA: TGCGCCAGGATAGCCGGGACGGCGGATCAGCCCCAGCATTTT.

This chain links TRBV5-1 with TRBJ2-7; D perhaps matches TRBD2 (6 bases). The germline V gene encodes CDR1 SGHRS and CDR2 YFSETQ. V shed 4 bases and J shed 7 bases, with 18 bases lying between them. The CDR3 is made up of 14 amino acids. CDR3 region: CASSQGLSLREQYF. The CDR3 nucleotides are TGCGCCAGCAGCCAGGGACTTTCTCTGAGGGAGCAGTACTTC.

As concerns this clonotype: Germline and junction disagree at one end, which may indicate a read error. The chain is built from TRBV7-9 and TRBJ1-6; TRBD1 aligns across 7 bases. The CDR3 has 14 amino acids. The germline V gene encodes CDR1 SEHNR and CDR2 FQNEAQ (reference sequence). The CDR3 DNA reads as TGTGCCAGCAGCGGAGACAGGGTGGCGTCACCCTTCCACTTT. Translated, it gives CASSGDRVASPFHF.

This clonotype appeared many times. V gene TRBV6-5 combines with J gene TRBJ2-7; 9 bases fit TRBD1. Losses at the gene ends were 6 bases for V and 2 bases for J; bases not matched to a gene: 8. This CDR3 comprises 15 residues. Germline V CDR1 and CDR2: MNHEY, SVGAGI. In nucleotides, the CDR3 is TGTGCCAGCAGCCACGACGGACAGGGGACCTACGAGCAGTACTTC. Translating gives CASSHDGQGTYEQYF.

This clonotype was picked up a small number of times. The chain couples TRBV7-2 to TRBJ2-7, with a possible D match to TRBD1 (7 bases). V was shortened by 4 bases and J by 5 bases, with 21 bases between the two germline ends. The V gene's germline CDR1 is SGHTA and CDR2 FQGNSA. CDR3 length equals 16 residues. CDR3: CASSSYRGPAGNEQYF. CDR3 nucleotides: TGTGCCAGCAGCTCCTACAGGGGCCCTGCGGGGAACGAGCAGTACTTC.

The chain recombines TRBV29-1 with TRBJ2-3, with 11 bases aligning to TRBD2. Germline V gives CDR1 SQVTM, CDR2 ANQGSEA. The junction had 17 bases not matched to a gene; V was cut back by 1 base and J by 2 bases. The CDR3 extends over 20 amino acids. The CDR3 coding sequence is TGCAGCGTTGAAGCGATCTCTAGCGGGGGGTCAGGGGGTCTCACAGATACGCAGTATTTT. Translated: CSVEAISSGGSGGLTDTQYF.